The clone carrying this TCR beta chain was counted between two and nine times. Its antigen remains unidentified. CDR1 and CDR2 from the germline V gene are SGHNT and YYREEE (reference sequence). Trimming removed 2 bases from V and 10 bases from J, with 22 bases in between. CDR3 length equals 16 residues. The treatment denotes: roughly nine-day PBMC culture with coronavirus spike peptide pools or control peptides (ViraFEST assay). An Oncomine TCR Beta short-read assay was used to sequence the DNA from cultured CD4+ T cells. Via MiXCR, TCRdb re-called the PCR reads, giving one row per CDR3 protein. This table has more than 12,000 distinct CDR3 sequences, around a fifth appearing once. This record comes from a study of vaccination and CD4 T cells after COVID-19. On the study more broadly: Stimulation of cells relied on overlapping spike peptides derived from SARS-CoV-2, HCoV-NL63, HCoV-OC43 and HCoV-229E.

Study results and limitations: Median SARS-CoV-2-reactive clonotype numbers went up from about 20 to 38, but not significantly.

The sequence was obtained from a human donor who received a COVID-19 vaccine. This specimen consisted of CD4+ T cells from blood, cultured in vitro, obtained before SARS-CoV-2 vaccination. V usage is TRBV5-4 and J usage is TRBJ2-1; D might be TRBD1 or TRBD2, each matching 6 bases. The CDR3 coding sequence is TGTGCCAGCAGCTTATTCTCCCTGGGGGGCCAGGGCGAGCAGTTCTTC. Its translation is CASSLFSLGGQGEQFF. The variable domain in full, with the rest retrieved from reference TRBV5-4 and TRBJ2-1, is ETGVTQSPTHLIKTRGQQVTLRCSSQSGHNTVSWYQQALGQGPQFIFQYYREEENGRGNFPPRFSGLQFPNYSSELNVNALELDDSALYLCASSLFSLGGQGEQFFGPGTRLTVL.